The source of this T cell receptor beta chain is a study of T cells in Graves' hyperthyroidism and ophthalmopathy. Findings of the study overall: Ophthalmopathy cases were set apart from stable hyperthyroidism by a 13 V-J model.

V lost 0 bases, J lost 0 bases, and 4 bases stayed unmatched. The CDR3 has 16 amino acids. The germline V gene has CDR1 GTSNPN and CDR2 SVGIG (reference sequence). Patients aged 18 to 65 had newly diagnosed hyperthyroidism lasting under 2 months. Clinical symptoms, serum thyroxine and TRAb, thyroid ultrasound and orbital computed tomography were used for the diagnoses. RNA transcripts gave rise to amplified TCR beta CDR3 regions. An initial round of RT-PCR targeting the TCR CDR3 relied on the HTBI primer set. MiXCR, applied by TCRdb to the multiplex PCR reads, yields one record per CDR3 protein. Among hundreds of thousands of distinct CDR3 sequences, 15% were seen once, and the ten largest hold approximately 32%. This clonotype was detected a few times. Its antigen is unknown.

The TCR was taken from a woman aged 30 to 39 with Graves' hyperthyroidism. The sample comprised blood. This sequence joins TRBV30 and TRBJ1-5; TRBD1 matches 8 bases. CDR3 nucleotides: TGTGCCTGGAGTGTCCCGGGACAGGTTAGCAATCAGCCCCAGCATTTT. It translates to CAWSVPGQVSNQPQHF.